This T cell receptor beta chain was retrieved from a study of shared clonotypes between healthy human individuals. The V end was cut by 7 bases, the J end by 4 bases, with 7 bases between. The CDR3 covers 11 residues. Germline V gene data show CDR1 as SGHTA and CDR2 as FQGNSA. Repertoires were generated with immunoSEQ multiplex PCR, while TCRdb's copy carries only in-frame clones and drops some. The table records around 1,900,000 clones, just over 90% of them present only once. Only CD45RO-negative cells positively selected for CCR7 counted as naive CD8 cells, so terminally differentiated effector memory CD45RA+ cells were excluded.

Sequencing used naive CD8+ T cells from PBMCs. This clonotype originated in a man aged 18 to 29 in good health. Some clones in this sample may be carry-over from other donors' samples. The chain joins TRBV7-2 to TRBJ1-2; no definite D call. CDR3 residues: CASTAIYGYTF. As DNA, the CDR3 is TGTGCCAGCACGGCGATCTATGGCTACACCTTC.